Shown below are 18 T cell receptor beta chains from a single sample sequenced in a study of T cell clones after liver transplantation. Clones were read by immunoSEQ multiplex PCR, and TCRdb kept only the in-frame ones, dropping some. The table records about 85,000 clones, around four fifths of them present only once. The source was CD4+ T cells from blood, collected approximately 3.5 years after liver transplant. The receptors come from a human patient who received a liver transplant. Some T cells here may be from the graft donor.

This clone showed up just once. The rearrangement links TRBV11-2 to TRBJ2-2, with 15 positions matching TRBD2. Per the germline V gene, CDR1 is SGHAT and CDR2 is FQNNGV. V lost 5 bases, J lost 12 bases, and 7 bases stayed unmatched. This CDR3 comprises 15 residues. The CDR3 DNA is TGTGCCAGCAGCGAACCCGGGACTAGCGGGAGGAAGCTGTTTTTT. Amino acid sequence: CASSEPGTSGRKLFF.

This chain links TRBV28 with TRBJ1-5; D ambiguous. The germline V and J ends were trimmed by 8 bases and 5 bases, with 10 bases remaining between them. From germline, CDR1 is MDHEN and CDR2 SYDVKM. The CDR3 runs 12 residues. The CDR3 is CASRGIHQPQHF. In DNA, the CDR3 is TGTGCCAGCCGTGGCATCCATCAGCCCCAGCATTTT.

The rearrangement links TRBV28 to TRBJ1-5, with unresolved D. The CDR3 has 16 residues. V was cut by 1 base and J by 1 base, with 11 bases left in between. Germline V CDR1 and CDR2: MDHEN, SYDVKM. CDR3 protein: CASSLLALRSNQPQHF. The CDR3 DNA is TGTGCCAGCAGTTTATTAGCTTTGCGGAGCAATCAGCCCCAGCATTTT.

This chain uses TRBV7-5 with TRBJ1-5; the tabulated D call, TRBD1, remains unverified against the DNA. TRBV7-5 corresponds to a pseudogene. The CDR3 consists of 16 residues. CDR3 sequence (DNA): TGTGTCAGAAGCCTCCTGACAGGGGGAAGCAATCAGCCCCAGCATTTT. Amino acid sequence: CVRSLLTGGSNQPQHF.

This clone has just a few counts. The genes are TRBV9 and TRBJ2-7; the match to TRBD1 covers 10 bases. CDR3 size: 14 residues. The V and J ends lost 4 bases and 2 bases, in that order; junction bases with no gene match: 3. Per germline, CDR1 SGDLS and CDR2 YYNGEE. The CDR3 protein is CASSPGQGAYEQYF. In nucleotides, the CDR3 is TGTGCCAGCAGCCCTGGACAGGGGGCCTACGAGCAGTACTTC.

This chain uses TRBV6-1 with TRBJ1-1; tentative D call: TRBD1 (6 bases). Trimming took 2 bases from V and 4 from J, leaving 8 bases between them. The V gene's germline CDR1 is MNHNS and CDR2 SASEGT. This CDR3 has 13 amino acids. The CDR3 protein is CASSERGSTEAFF. In DNA form, the CDR3 reads TGTGCCAGCAGTGAAAGGGGGAGCACTGAAGCTTTCTTT.

V and J are TRBV11-2 and TRBJ2-7; D not resolved. This CDR3 contains 14 residues. Per the germline V gene, CDR1 is SGHAT and CDR2 is FQNNGV. Between the trimmed V and J ends, which lost 5 bases and 5 bases, there was a span of 16 bases. DNA for the CDR3: TGTGCCAGCAGCCCGCCGGGTAGGATCGACGAGCAGTACTTC. Its protein is CASSPPGRIDEQYF.

This sequence joins TRBV28 and TRBJ1-2, with a weak D call TRBD1 (6 bases). The V gene's germline CDR1 is MDHEN and CDR2 SYDVKM. The V end was cut by 4 bases, the J end by 4 bases, with 10 bases between. The CDR3 spans 13 residues. CDR3 in amino acids: CASSSQGFYGYTF. DNA for the CDR3: TGTGCCAGCAGTTCACAGGGTTTCTATGGCTACACCTTC.

This clone occurred a few times. V gene TRBV10-1 combines with J gene TRBJ2-1; unclear D gene. This CDR3 comprises 15 residues. In germline, CDR1 is WNHNN, CDR2 SYGVQD (reference sequence). V lost 2 bases and J 2 bases, leaving 10 bases between the germline ends. This CDR3 is CASSEDHKAYNEQFF. Written as DNA, the CDR3 is TGCGCCAGCAGTGAGGACCATAAAGCCTACAATGAGCAGTTCTTC.

This CDR3 is CASSIRGGVAALYNEQFF. As DNA, the CDR3 is TGTGCCAGTAGTATTAGGGGCGGGGTAGCGGCCCTCTACAATGAGCAGTTCTTC. The chain employs TRBV19 and TRBJ2-1; a possible D gene is TRBD2 (6 bases). V was trimmed by 3 bases and J by 3 bases, leaving 21 bases between them. This CDR3 spans 18 amino acids. Per the germline V gene, CDR1 is LNHDA and CDR2 is SQIVND (reference sequence).

By its share, this clone is medium-sized. The genes are TRBV7-3 and TRBJ1-1; 9 bases agree with TRBD1. The CDR3 is made up of 13 amino acids. Germline V lookup: CDR1 SGHTA, CDR2 FQGTGA. V was clipped by 5 bases and J by 5 bases; unmatched bases: 3. The CDR3, as DNA: TGTGCCAGCAGCGGGACAGGGAGGACTGAAGCTTTCTTT. The encoded protein is CASSGTGRTEAFF.

J is TRBJ2-1 and V is TRBV28; TRBD1 or TRBD2 may be the D gene (5 bases each). V was clipped by 3 bases and J by 10 bases, with 19 bases between them. The CDR3 covers 15 residues. CDR1 MDHEN and CDR2 SYDVKM come from the germline V gene. The CDR3 here is CASSFTGTDILEQFF. DNA for the CDR3: TGTGCCAGCAGTTTTACGGGGACCGATATATTGGAGCAGTTCTTC.

There are a few counts of this clone. CDR3: CARGRLEQFF. The CDR3 nucleotides are TGTGCCCGAGGGCGGCTCGAGCAGTTCTTC. The rearrangement links TRBV2 to TRBJ2-1, with D tentatively TRBD2 (5 bases). Germline V CDR1 and CDR2: SNHLY, FYNNEI. The CDR3 extends over 10 amino acids. Trimming stripped 11 bases from V and 10 bases from J, with 12 bases between.

This clone is a singleton in its sample. This chain uses TRBV27 with TRBJ2-6; D call uncertain. CDR1 is MNHEY and CDR2 is SMNVEV in the germline V gene (reference sequence). The CDR3 spans 17 residues. The ends were cut back, 3 bases at V and 0 bases at J, with 12 bases in the middle. CDR3 bases: TGTGCCAGCAGTTTGGAACGGATCCTCTCTGGGGCCAACGTCCTGACTTTC. It is translated as CASSLERILSGANVLTF.

The rearrangement links TRBV6-5 to TRBJ2-7; no clear D gene. The CDR3 totals 11 residues. V dropped 4 bases and J dropped 6 bases, with 7 bases sitting between them. Germline CDR1 reads MNHEY; CDR2 reads SVGAGI. CDR3 loop: CASSSKTEQYF. CDR3 bases: TGTGCCAGCAGTTCAAAGACCGAGCAGTACTTC.

The chain recombines TRBV28 with TRBJ1-5; D is undetermined. The V end lost 3 bases, the J end lost 11 bases, and 17 bases lay between the germline ends. The CDR3 has 14 residues. Germline V gene sequence: CDR1 MDHEN, CDR2 SYDVKM. CDR3 nucleotide sequence: TGTGCCAGCAGTTTCCAAGACGGGAACAAAGCCCAGCATTTT. It codes for CASSFQDGNKAQHF. The full variable domain, with the rest looked up from reference TRBV28 and TRBJ1-5, is DVKVTQSSRYLVKRTGEKVFLECVQDMDHENMFWYRQDPGLGLRLIYFSYDVKMKEKGDIPEGYSVSREKKERFSLILESASTNQTSMYLCASSFQDGNKAQHFGDGTRLSIL.

This chain uses TRBV9 with TRBJ1-5, with D uncertain. The CDR3 runs 15 residues. V gave up 3 bases and J gave up 6 bases, with 16 bases separating them. Germline V CDR1 and CDR2: SGDLS, YYNGEE. The CDR3 protein is CASSGSAGAGQPQHF. CDR3 coding DNA: TGTGCCAGCAGCGGTTCGGCCGGAGCGGGTCAGCCCCAGCATTTT.

The rearrangement uses TRBV6-6 and TRBJ2-5; 8 positions agree with TRBD2. Losses at the gene ends were 6 bases for V and 4 bases for J; bases not matched to a gene: 1. This CDR3 region has 12 residues. The germline V gene has CDR1 MNHNY and CDR2 SVGAGI (reference sequence). CDR3 residues: CASSGRGETQYF. CDR3 nucleotides: TGTGCCAGCAGCGGGAGGGGAGAGACCCAGTACTTC.